Listed below are T cell receptor beta chains from one sample, sequenced in a study of cytomegalovirus exposure and HLA in healthy donors. The table came from immunoSEQ multiplex PCR; TCRdb's copy has only in-frame clones and leaves some out. The data contain 110,000 to 150,000 clones, 73% of them singletons. Sequencing was done on a sample of PBMCs. The receptors here all came from a human donor in good health. CDR3s include the opening cysteine and the closing phenylalanine or tryptophan. The D gene is left open where the match is weak. Clone size is given for some rows only: seen once, a few or many times, or a class if the clone is expanded.

clone size	V gene	D gene	CDR3 length	J gene	CDR3 DNA	CDR3 protein
NA	TRBV10-3	NA	14	TRBJ2-1	TGTGCCATCAGTGAGTCCCCAGGGGACAATGAGCAGTTCTTC	CAISESPGDNEQFF
NA	TRBV5-4	TRBD1	16	TRBJ2-3	TGTGCCAGCAGCTTGGGAAGGGACAGGGGATCTGATACGCAGTATTTT	CASSLGRDRGSDTQYF
few	TRBV5-4	TRBD2	16	TRBJ2-3	TGTGCCAGCAGCCCGACTAGCGGGAGGGCCGTAGATACGCAGTATTTT	CASSPTSGRAVDTQYF
NA	TRBV7-9	TRBD1	13	TRBJ2-7	TGTGCCAGCAGTTTACAGGGGTTGGGCGAGCAGTACTTC	CASSLQGLGEQYF
few	TRBV7-9	NA	15	TRBJ2-1	TGTGCCAGCACCTTAGCACAGGGCTCCTACAATGAGCAGTTCTTC	CASTLAQGSYNEQFF
few	TRBV7-9	TRBD2	16	TRBJ2-1	TGTGCCAGCAGCCTTACTAGCGGGAGGGGATACAATGAGCAGTTCTTC	CASSLTSGRGYNEQFF
NA	TRBV28	NA	14	TRBJ2-3	TGTGCCACCCTCAACTCGCAGGGGACAGATACGCAGTATTTT	CATLNSQGTDTQYF
few	TRBV5-6	NA	14	TRBJ1-2	TGTGCCAGCAGCTTGTGGGGCACTATGCGGGGCTACACCTTC	CASSLWGTMRGYTF
few	TRBV6-1	NA	14	TRBJ1-2	TGTGCCAGCAGTGAAGATTGGTGGTCGGGAGGCTACACCTTC	CASSEDWWSGGYTF
NA	TRBV2	NA	12	TRBJ2-5	TGTGCCAGCAGTGCTAGCCGCGAGACCCAGTACTTC	CASSASRETQYF
NA	TRBV4-1	NA	16	TRBJ2-7	TGCGCCAGCAGCGTAGACCCCAGGGTGCCTTCCTACGAGCAGTACTTC	CASSVDPRVPSYEQYF
NA	TRBV9	TRBD2	15	TRBJ2-5	TGTGCCAGCAGCGTTTTCGGGACTACCCAAGAGACCCAGTACTTC	CASSVFGTTQETQYF
NA	TRBV7-6	TRBD2	17	TRBJ2-3	TGTGCCAGCAGCTCACGACTAGCGGGAGTTAGCACAGATACGCAGTATTTT	CASSSRLAGVSTDTQYF
NA	TRBV6-6	NA	15	TRBJ1-1	TGTGCCAGCAGTTACTCAAGGGGAGGGGGCACTGAAGCTTTCTTT	CASSYSRGGGTEAFF
NA	TRBV6-5	TRBD2	16	TRBJ2-2	TGTGCCAGCAGTTATTCACTAGCGGGAGAAATCGGGGAGCTGTTTTTT	CASSYSLAGEIGELFF
NA	TRBV11-2	TRBD1	14	TRBJ1-4	TGTGCCAGCAGCCCGACAGGGCTTAATGAAAAACTGTTTTTT	CASSPTGLNEKLFF
NA	TRBV7-2	TRBD2	15	TRBJ2-3	TGTGCCAGCAGCTTAGAACTAGCGGTGGCAGATACGCAGTATTTT	CASSLELAVADTQYF
NA	TRBV27	NA	14	TRBJ1-6	TGTGCCAGCAGACGGGGACAAAATAATTCACCCCTCCACTTT	CASRRGQNNSPLHF
NA	TRBV13	NA	16	TRBJ2-7	TGTGCCAGCAGCCCCATGCAGGGGCCCTACCCCTACGAGCAGTACTTC	CASSPMQGPYPYEQYF
many	TRBV25-1	NA	17	TRBJ2-1	TGTGCCAGCAGTGAATGGGAAGACAGTGTGACTTTCAATGAGCAGTTCTTC	CASSEWEDSVTFNEQFF
NA	TRBV10-1	TRBD2	13	TRBJ2-5	TGCGCCAGCCAGCGGGAGCCCCAAGAGACCCAGTACTTC	CASQREPQETQYF
many	TRBV4-2	TRBD2	17	TRBJ2-1	TGTGCCAGCAGCCAAGAGGGAGCGGGAGCCCCCTACAATGAGCAGTTCTTC	CASSQEGAGAPYNEQFF
once	TRBV10-1	NA	15	TRBJ2-2	TGCGCCAGCAGTGAGGGCCGCTCATACACCGGGGAGCTGTTTTTT	CASSEGRSYTGELFF
NA	TRBV6-5	TRBD2	13	TRBJ2-5	TGTGCCAGCAGCTCGACTAGCGGGGGAACCCAGTACTTC	CASSSTSGGTQYF
NA	TRBV13	TRBD2	15	TRBJ2-3	TGTGCCAGCAGCATGACTAGCGGGGTGCGGGATACGCAGTATTTT	CASSMTSGVRDTQYF
NA	TRBV7-6	TRBD2	14	TRBJ2-1	TGTGCCAGCAGCTTAGCGCTGAGCGGGGGAGAGCAGTTCTTC	CASSLALSGGEQFF
few	TRBV6-1	NA	13	TRBJ1-1	TGTGCCAGCAGTACACAGGTTAACACTGAAGCTTTCTTT	CASSTQVNTEAFF
few	TRBV10-2	NA	15	TRBJ2-7	TGTGCCAGCAGATTCGAGGGGGGGAGCCCCTACGAGCAGTACTTC	CASRFEGGSPYEQYF